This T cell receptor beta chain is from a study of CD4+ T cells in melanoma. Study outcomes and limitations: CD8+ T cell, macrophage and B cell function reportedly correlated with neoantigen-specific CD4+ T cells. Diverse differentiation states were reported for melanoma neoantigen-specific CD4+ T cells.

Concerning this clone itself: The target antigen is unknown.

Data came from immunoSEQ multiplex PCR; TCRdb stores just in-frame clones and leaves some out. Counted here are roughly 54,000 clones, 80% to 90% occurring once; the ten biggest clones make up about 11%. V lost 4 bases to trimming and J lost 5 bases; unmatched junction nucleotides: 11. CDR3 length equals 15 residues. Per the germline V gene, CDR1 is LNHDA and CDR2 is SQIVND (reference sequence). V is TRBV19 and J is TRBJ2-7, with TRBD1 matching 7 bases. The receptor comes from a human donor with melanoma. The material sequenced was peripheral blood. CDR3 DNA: TGTGCCAGTAGTAACAGGGCCAGGGGGTTACACGAGCAGTACTTC. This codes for CASSNRARGLHEQYF.